These 8 T cell receptor beta chains came from one sample sequenced in a study of shared clonotypes between healthy human individuals. The data were produced by immunoSEQ multiplex PCR, yet TCRdb's version contains in-frame clones alone and is incomplete. In the table there are approximately 500,000 clones, about four fifths of which are singletons. The sequenced material came from PBMCs. The receptors were gathered from a woman between 35 and 50 years old in good health. Some clones in this sample may be carry-over from other donors' samples.

The chain links TRBV29-1 to TRBJ2-7; the match to TRBD2 covers 9 bases. CDR1 is SQVTM and CDR2 is ANQGSEA in the germline V gene. The CDR3 runs to 13 residues. V lost 7 bases to trimming and J lost 3 bases; unmatched junction nucleotides: 7. DNA for the CDR3: TGCAGCGGCGGGGGGGGCTCCCTCTACGAGCAGTACTTC. Protein product: CSGGGGSLYEQYF.

This clone was counted a few times. The V and J genes are TRBV27 and TRBJ2-2; D is uncertain. Trimming cost V 2 bases and J 1 base, with 5 bases left between them. The CDR3 runs to 14 residues. Looked up from germline, CDR1 is MNHEY and CDR2 is SMNVEV (reference sequence). This CDR3 reads CASSLNWNTGELFF. CDR3 DNA: TGTGCCAGCAGTTTAAACTGGAACACCGGGGAGCTGTTTTTT.

This chain uses TRBV19 with TRBJ1-5; D not resolved. The germline CDR1 and CDR2 sequences are LNHDA and SQIVND (reference sequence). The CDR3 has 14 residues. V lost 1 base and J 3 bases, leaving 7 bases between the germline ends. The CDR3 reads CASSIVGFNQPQHF. As DNA, the CDR3 is TGTGCCAGTAGTATAGTTGGCTTCAATCAGCCCCAGCATTTT.

V gene TRBV5-1 combines with J gene TRBJ1-1, with D unresolved. Germline loops: CDR1 SGHRS, CDR2 YFSETQ. The CDR3 totals 14 residues. V was cut by 1 base and J by 1 base, with 8 bases left in between. The CDR3 region has the DNA TGCGCCAGCAGCTTGACAGCCCAGAACACTGAAGCTTTCTTT. Translating it yields CASSLTAQNTEAFF.

The rearrangement uses TRBV7-3 and TRBJ2-2, with D maybe TRBD2 (5 bases). The CDR3 has 16 amino acids. Germline V gene sequence: CDR1 SGHTA, CDR2 FQGTGA. Trimming removed 2 bases at V and 4 bases at J, with 14 bases between. In nucleotides, the CDR3 is TGTGCCAGCAGCTTATCAATTCGGGCGGGCACCGGGGAGCTGTTTTTT. It specifies CASSLSIRAGTGELFF.

This chain uses TRBV6-1 with TRBJ2-1, with 11 bases aligning to TRBD2. From germline, CDR1 is MNHNS and CDR2 SASEGT. The CDR3 has 14 residues. The CDR3 DNA is TGTGCTAGTATGATATCCCTAGCGGGAGGAGAGCAGTTCTTC. Its translation is CASMISLAGGEQFF.

This clone was found once. The rearrangement uses TRBV7-9 and TRBJ1-1, with D perhaps matching TRBD1 (6 bases). CDR1 SEHNR and CDR2 FQNEAQ come from the germline V gene (reference sequence). Trimming shortened V by 3 bases and J by 4 bases, and 18 bases separated the two germline ends. The CDR3 covers 16 residues. The CDR3 reads CASSFPPRRGVTEAFF. The CDR3 DNA is TGTGCCAGCAGCTTTCCCCCGCGGAGGGGGGTCACTGAAGCTTTCTTT.

The V call is TRBV5-5, the J call TRBJ2-7; no definite D call. The CDR3 is 13 amino acids. V was cut by 6 bases and J by 1 base, with 11 bases left in between. Looked up from germline, CDR1 is SGHKS and CDR2 is YYEKEE (reference sequence). CDR3 coding DNA: TGTGCCAGCAATCCGGGCCAATCCTACGAGCAGTACTTC. Encoded protein: CASNPGQSYEQYF.